The source of this T cell receptor beta chain is a study of blood T cell repertoires in COVID-19. About the study: COVID-19 samples collected from the United States, Italy and Spain covered acute and convalescent phases. PBMCs, B-cell-depleted T cells, or T cells provided the cDNA or gDNA that made up the material.

Authors' analysis steps: Reference gene primer amplification gave nucleated cell count estimates. Data came from immunoSEQ multiplex PCR; TCRdb stores just in-frame clones and leaves some out. That table is the source of V, J and clone size, and D and trimming were worked out from the DNA. This table holds roughly 250,000 clones, roughly 86% found once. This clone was recorded a few times. One end of the junction is discordant with germline, which a read error may explain. This CDR3 contains 14 residues. Germline assignment: CDR1 SEHNR and CDR2 FQNEAQ (reference sequence). This TCR was sampled from a woman in her thirties with acute or convalescent COVID-19. Sequencing was done on a sample of peripheral blood. The chain couples TRBV7-9 to TRBJ2-4, with TRBD2 identical over 10 bases. Here the CDR3 reads CASSLASGSDIQYF. As DNA, the CDR3 is TGTGCCAGCAGCCTAGCTAGCGGGAGTGACATTCAGTACTTC.